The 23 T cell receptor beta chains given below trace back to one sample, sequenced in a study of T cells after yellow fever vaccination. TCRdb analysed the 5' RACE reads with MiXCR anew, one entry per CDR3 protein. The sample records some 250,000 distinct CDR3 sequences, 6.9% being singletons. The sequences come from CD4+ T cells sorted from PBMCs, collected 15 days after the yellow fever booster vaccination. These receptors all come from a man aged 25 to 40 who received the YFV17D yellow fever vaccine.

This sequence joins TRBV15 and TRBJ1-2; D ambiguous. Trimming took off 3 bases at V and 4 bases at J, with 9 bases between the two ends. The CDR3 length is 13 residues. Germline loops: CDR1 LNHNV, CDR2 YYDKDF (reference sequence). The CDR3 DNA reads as TGTGCCACCAGCAGTGACCGTCTCTATGGCTACACCTTC. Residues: CATSSDRLYGYTF.

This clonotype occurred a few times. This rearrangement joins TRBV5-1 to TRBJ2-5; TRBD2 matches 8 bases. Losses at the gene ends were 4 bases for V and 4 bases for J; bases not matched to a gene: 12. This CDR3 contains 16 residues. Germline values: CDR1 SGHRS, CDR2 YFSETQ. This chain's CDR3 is CASSDLTSGRGETQYF. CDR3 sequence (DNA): TGCGCCAGCAGCGACCTGACCAGCGGGAGAGGAGAGACCCAGTACTTC.

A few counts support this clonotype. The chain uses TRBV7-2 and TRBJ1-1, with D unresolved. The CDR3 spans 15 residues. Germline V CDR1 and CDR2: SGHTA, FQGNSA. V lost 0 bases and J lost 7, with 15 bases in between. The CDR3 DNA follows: TGTGCCAGCAGCTTAGCCACGCCTGCTAGCGGTGAAGCTTTCTTT. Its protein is CASSLATPASGEAFF.

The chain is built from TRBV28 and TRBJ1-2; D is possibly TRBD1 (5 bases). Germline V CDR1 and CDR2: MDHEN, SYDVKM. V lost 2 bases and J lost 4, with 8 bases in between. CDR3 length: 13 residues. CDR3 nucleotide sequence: TGTGCCAGCAGTTTAGAGGGGACCTATGGCTACACCTTC. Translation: CASSLEGTYGYTF.

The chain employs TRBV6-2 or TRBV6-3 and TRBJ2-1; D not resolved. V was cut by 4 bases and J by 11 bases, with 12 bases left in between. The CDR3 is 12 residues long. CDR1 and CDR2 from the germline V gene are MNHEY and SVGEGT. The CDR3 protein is CASSSRIWQQFF. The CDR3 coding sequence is TGTGCCAGCAGTTCACGTATTTGGCAGCAGTTCTTC.

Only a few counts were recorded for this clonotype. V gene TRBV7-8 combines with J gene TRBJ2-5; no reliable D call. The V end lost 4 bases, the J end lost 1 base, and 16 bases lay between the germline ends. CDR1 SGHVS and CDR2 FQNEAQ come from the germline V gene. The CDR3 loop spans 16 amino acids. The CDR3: CASSSAPPRIQETQYF. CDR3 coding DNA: TGTGCCAGCAGCTCCGCCCCCCCGCGAATCCAAGAGACCCAGTACTTC. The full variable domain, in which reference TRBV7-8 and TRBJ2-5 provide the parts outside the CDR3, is GAGVSQSPRYKVAKRGQDVALRCDPISGHVSLFWYQQALGQGPEFLTYFQNEAQLDKSGLPSDRFFAERPEGSVSTLKIQRTQQEDSAVYLCASSSAPPRIQETQYFGPGTRLLVL.

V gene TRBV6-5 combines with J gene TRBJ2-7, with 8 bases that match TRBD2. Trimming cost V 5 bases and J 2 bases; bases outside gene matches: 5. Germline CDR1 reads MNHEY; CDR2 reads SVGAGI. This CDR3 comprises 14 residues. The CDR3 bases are TGTGCCAGCAGTCCCTCGGGACTAGCCTACGAGCAGTACTTC. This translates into CASSPSGLAYEQYF.

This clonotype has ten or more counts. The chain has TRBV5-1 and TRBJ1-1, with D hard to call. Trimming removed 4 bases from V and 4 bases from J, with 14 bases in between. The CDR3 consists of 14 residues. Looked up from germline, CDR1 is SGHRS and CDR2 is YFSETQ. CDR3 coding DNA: TGCGCCAGCAGCCCCACGATGGGGAGCACTGAAGCTTTCTTT. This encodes CASSPTMGSTEAFF.

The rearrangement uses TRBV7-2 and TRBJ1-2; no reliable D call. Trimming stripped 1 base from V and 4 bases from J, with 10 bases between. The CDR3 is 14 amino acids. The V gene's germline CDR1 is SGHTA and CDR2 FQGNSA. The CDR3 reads CASSLGAAFYGYTF. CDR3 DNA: TGTGCCAGCAGCTTAGGAGCGGCCTTCTATGGCTACACCTTC.

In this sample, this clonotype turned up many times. The chain's CDR3 is CASKPQGYNEQFF. The CDR3 DNA follows: TGTGCCAGCAAACCACAGGGTTACAATGAGCAGTTCTTC. The rearrangement joins TRBV7-9 to TRBJ2-1, with D tentatively TRBD1 (6 bases). Germline V gene sequence: CDR1 SEHNR, CDR2 FQNEAQ (reference sequence). Trimming cost V 7 bases and J 4 bases, with 11 bases left between them. The CDR3 is 13 amino acids.

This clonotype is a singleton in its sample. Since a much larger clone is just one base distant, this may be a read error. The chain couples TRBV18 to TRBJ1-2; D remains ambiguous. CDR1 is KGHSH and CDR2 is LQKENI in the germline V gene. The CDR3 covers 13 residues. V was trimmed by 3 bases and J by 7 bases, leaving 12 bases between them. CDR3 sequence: CASSPQSESGYTF. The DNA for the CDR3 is TGTGCCAGCTCACCTCAGAGTGAGTCTGGCTACACCTTC.

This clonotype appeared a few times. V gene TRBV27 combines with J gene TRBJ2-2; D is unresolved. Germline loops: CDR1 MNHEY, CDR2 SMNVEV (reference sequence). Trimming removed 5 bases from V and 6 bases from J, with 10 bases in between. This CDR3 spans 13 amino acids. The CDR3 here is CASSRIASGELFF. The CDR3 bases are TGTGCCAGCAGTCGAATCGCATCCGGGGAGCTGTTTTTT.

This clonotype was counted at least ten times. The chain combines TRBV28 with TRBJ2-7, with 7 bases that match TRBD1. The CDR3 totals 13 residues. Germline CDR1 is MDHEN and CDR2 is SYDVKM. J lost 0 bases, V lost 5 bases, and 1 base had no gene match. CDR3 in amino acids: CASSGQASYEQYF. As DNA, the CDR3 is TGTGCCAGCAGTGGACAGGCCTCCTACGAGCAGTACTTC.

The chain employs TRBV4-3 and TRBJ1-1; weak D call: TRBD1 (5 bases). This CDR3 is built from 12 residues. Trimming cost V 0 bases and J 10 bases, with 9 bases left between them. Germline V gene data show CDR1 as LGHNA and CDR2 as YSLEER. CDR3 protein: CASSQEGVGAFF. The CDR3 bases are TGCGCCAGCAGCCAAGAAGGGGTCGGAGCTTTCTTT.

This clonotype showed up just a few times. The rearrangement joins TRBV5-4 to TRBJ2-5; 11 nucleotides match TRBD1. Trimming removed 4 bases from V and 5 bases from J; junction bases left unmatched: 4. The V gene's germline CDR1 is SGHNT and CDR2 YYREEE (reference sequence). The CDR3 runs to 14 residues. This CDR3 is CASSRTGGEETQYF. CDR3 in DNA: TGTGCCAGCAGCCGGACAGGGGGCGAGGAGACCCAGTACTTC.

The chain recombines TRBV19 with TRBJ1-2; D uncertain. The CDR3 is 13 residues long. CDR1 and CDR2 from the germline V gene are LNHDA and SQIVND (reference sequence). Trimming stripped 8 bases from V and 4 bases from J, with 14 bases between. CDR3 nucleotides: TGTGCCAGTTCAGTCGGCGCTGGCTATGGCTACACCTTC. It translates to CASSVGAGYGYTF.

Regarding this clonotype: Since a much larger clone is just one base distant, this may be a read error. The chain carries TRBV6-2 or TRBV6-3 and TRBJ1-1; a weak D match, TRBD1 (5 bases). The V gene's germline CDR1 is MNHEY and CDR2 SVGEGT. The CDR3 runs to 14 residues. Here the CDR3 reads CSSSLLRGATEAFF. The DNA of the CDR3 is TGTTCCAGCAGTTTACTAAGAGGGGCCACTGAAGCTTTCTTT.

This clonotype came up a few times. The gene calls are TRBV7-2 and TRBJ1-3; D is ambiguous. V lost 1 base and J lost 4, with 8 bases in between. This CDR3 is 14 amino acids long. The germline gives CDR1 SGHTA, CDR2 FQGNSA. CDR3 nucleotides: TGTGCCAGCAGCTTAGATGGGGTGGGAAACACCATATATTTT. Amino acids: CASSLDGVGNTIYF.

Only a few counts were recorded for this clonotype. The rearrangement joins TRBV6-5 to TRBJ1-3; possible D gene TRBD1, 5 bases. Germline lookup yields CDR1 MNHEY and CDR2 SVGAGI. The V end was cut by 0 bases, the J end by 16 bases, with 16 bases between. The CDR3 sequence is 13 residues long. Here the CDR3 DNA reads TGTGCCAGCAGTTACTCTGGGCAGGGAGGAACCTATTTT. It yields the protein CASSYSGQGGTYF.

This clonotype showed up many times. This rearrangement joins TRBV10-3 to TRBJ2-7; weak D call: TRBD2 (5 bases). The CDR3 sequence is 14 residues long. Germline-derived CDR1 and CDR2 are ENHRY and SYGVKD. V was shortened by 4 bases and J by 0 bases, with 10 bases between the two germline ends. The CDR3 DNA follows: TGTGCCATCAGTGGAGGAGGTAGCTCCTACGAGCAGTACTTC. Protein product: CAISGGGSSYEQYF.

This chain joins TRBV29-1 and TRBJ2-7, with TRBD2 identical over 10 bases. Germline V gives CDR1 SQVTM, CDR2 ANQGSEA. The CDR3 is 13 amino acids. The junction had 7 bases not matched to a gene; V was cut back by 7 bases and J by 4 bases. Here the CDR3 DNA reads TGCAGCGCATCAGCGGGAGGGCCGTACGAGCAGTACTTC. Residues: CSASAGGPYEQYF.

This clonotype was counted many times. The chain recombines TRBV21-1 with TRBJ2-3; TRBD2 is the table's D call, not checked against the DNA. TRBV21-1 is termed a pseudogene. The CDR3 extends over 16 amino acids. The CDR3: CASSRKGPHGTDTQYF. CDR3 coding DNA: TGTGCCAGCAGCAGGAAAGGCCCGCACGGCACAGATACGCAGTATTTT.

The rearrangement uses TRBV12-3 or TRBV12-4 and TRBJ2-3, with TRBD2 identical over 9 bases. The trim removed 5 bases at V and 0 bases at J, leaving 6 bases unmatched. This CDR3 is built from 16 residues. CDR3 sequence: CASSRQAGGSTDTQYF. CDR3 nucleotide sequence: TGTGCCAGCAGTCGGCAAGCGGGAGGTAGCACAGATACGCAGTATTTT.